These 2 T cell receptor beta chains share one sample of origin, sequenced in a study of neurological immune-mediated disorders. Time point defined: longitudinal time-point 3. TCRdb called the 5' RACE reads again in MiXCR, with one record for every CDR3 protein. The table shows roughly 42,000 distinct CDR3 sequences, with roughly 14% occurring only once. Sequencing was performed on PBMCs. These receptors were obtained from a man aged 30 to 39 in good health.

The DNA of the CDR3 is TGTGCCAGCAGTTTTAGCGCGAACACCGGGGAGCTGTTTTTT. Protein: CASSFSANTGELFF. The chain is built from TRBV27 and TRBJ2-2; a possible D gene is TRBD2 (5 bases). Germline values: CDR1 MNHEY, CDR2 SMNVEV (reference sequence). The CDR3 consists of 14 residues. V was shortened by 3 bases and J by 0 bases, with 5 bases between the two germline ends.

This clonotype was picked up many times. The chain employs TRBV20-1 and TRBJ1-1, with 7 bases identical to TRBD1. J gave up 1 base and V 6 bases, and 5 bases lay outside the gene matches. The CDR3 length is 13 residues. Germline V CDR1 and CDR2: DFQATT, SNEGSKA (reference sequence). This chain's CDR3 is CSALGQTNTEAFF. DNA of the CDR3: TGCAGTGCCCTGGGACAGACGAACACTGAAGCTTTCTTT.